This T cell receptor (beta chain) was profiled in a study of T cell responses to AZD1222 COVID-19 vaccine. The repertoire was sequenced with immunoSEQ multiplex PCR; TCRdb's copy has only in-frame clones and lacks some. The sample has 200,000 to 250,000 clones, about 94% seen once. This CDR3 contains 13 residues. Germline CDR1 SGHTA, CDR2 FQGNSA. The V end was cut by 7 bases, the J end by 8 bases, with 14 bases between. The sequence derives from an adult who received the MenACWY meningococcal vaccine as a control. The chain couples TRBV7-2 to TRBJ2-2, with a possible D match to TRBD2 (5 bases). This specimen consisted of peripheral blood, obtained 28 days after the second dose of the MenACWY control vaccine. The CDR3 protein is CASTQIRGGELFF. In DNA form, the CDR3 reads TGTGCCAGCACACAAATTCGAGGGGGGGAGCTGTTTTTT.